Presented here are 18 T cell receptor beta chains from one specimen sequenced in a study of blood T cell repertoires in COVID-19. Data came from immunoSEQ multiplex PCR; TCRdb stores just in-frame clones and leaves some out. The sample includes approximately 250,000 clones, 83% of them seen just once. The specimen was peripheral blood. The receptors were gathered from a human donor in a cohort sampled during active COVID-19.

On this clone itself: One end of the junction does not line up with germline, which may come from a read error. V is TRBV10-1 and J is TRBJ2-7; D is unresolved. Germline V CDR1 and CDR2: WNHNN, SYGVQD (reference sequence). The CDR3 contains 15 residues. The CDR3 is CASSESLFPSDEQYF. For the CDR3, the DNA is TGCGCCAGCAGTGAATCCCTCTTTCCCTCCGACGAGCAGTACTTC.

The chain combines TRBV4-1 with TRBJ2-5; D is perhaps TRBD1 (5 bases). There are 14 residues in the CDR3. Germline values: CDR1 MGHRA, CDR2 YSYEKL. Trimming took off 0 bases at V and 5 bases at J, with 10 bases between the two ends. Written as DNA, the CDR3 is TGCGCCAGCAGCCAAGATGGGGCGCGTGAGACCCAGTACTTC. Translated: CASSQDGARETQYF.

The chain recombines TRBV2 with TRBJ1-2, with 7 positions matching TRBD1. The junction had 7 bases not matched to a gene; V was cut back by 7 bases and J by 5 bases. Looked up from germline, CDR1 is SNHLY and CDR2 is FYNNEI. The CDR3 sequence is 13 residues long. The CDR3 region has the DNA TGTGCCAGCACACCGTCGACAGGGTATGGCTACACCTTC. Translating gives CASTPSTGYGYTF.

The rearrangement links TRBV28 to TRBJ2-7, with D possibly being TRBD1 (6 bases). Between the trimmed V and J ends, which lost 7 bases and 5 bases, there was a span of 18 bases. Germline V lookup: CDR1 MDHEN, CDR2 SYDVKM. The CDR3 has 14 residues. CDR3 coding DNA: TGTGCCAGCACCGGGACACCTAGTACCCACGAGCAGTACTTC. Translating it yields CASTGTPSTHEQYF.

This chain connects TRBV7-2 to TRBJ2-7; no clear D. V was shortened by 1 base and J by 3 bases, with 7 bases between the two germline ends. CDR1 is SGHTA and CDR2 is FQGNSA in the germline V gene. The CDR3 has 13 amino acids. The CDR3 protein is CASSLGHRYEQYF. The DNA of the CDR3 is TGTGCCAGCAGCTTAGGACACCGCTACGAGCAGTACTTC.

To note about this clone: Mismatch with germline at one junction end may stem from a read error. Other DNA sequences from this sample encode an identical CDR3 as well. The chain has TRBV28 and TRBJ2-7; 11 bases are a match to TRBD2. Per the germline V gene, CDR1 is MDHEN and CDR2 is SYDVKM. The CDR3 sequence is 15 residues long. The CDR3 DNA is TGTGCCAGTAGTTCGGGACTAGCGGAAATCTACGAGCAGTACTTC. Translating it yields CASSSGLAEIYEQYF.

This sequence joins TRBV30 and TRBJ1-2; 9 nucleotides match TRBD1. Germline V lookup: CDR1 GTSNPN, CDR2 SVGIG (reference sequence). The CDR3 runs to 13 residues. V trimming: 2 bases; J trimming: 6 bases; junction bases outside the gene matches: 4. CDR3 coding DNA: TGTGCCTGGAGTCCGGACAGGGGTAATGGCTACACCTTC. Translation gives CAWSPDRGNGYTF.

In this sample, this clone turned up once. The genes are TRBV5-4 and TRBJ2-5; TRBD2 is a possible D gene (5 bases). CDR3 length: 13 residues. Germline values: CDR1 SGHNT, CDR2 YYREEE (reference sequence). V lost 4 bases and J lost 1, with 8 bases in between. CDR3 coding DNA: TGTGCCAGCAGCGTTCGGGGCCAAGAGACCCAGTACTTC. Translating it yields CASSVRGQETQYF.

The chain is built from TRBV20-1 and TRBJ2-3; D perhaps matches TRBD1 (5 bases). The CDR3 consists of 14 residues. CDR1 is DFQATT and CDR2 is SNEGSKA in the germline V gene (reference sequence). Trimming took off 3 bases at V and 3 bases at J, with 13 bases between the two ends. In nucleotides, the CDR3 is TGCAGTGCTAGTCCCCAGGGTACGACAGATACGCAGTATTTT. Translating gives CSASPQGTTDTQYF.

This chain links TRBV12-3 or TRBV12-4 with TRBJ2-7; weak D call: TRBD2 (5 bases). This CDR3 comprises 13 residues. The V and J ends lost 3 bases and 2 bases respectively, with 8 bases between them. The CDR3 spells CASSFDYAYEQYF. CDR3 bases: TGTGCCAGCAGTTTCGACTACGCCTACGAGCAGTACTTC.

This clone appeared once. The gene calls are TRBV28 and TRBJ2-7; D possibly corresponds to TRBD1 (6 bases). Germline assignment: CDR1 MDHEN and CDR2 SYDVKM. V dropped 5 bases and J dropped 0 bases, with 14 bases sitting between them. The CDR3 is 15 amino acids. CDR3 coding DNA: TGTGCCAGCAGTCCTCAGGGGCGCGTCTCCTACGAGCAGTACTTC. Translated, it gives CASSPQGRVSYEQYF.

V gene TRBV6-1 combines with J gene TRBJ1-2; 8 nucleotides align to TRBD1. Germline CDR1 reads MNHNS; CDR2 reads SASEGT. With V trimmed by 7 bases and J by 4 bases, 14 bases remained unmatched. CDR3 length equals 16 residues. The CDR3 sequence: CASNDRDGQGIYGYTF. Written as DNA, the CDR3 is TGTGCCAGCAATGACCGCGACGGACAGGGCATCTATGGCTACACCTTC.

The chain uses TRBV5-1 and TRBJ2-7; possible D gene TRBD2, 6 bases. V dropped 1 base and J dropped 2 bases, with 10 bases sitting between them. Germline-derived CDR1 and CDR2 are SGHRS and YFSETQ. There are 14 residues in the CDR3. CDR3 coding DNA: TGCGCCAGCAGCTTGCAGGGACTCACCTACGAGCAGTACTTC. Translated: CASSLQGLTYEQYF.

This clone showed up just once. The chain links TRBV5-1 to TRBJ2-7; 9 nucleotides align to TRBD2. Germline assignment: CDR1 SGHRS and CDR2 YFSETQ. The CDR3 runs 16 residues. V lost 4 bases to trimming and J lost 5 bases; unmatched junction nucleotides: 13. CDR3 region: CASSRTSIAGAHEQYF. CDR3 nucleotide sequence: TGCGCCAGCAGCCGAACGTCCATAGCGGGGGCCCACGAGCAGTACTTC.

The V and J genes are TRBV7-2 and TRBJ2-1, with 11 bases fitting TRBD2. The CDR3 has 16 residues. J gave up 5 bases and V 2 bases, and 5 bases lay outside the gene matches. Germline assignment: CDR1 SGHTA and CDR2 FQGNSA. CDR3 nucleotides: TGTGCCAGCAGCTTAACGACTAGCGGGAAACACAATGAGCAGTTCTTC. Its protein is CASSLTTSGKHNEQFF.

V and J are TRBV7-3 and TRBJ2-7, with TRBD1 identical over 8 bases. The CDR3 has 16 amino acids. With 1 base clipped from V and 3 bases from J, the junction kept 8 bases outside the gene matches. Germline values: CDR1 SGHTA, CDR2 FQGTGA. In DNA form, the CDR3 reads TGTGCCAGCAGCTTAAGCGCAGGGGGCAACGGCTACGAGCAGTACTTC. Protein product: CASSLSAGGNGYEQYF.

DNA of the CDR3: TGTGCCAGCAGCTTGTGGGTGGGGGACTACTCTGGAAACACCATATATTTT. Translation: CASSLWVGDYSGNTIYF. V usage is TRBV5-6 and J usage is TRBJ1-3; D perhaps matches TRBD1 (5 bases). V was trimmed by 1 base and J by 0 bases, leaving 14 bases between them. There are 17 residues in the CDR3. Germline V gene data show CDR1 as SGHDT and CDR2 as YYEEEE.

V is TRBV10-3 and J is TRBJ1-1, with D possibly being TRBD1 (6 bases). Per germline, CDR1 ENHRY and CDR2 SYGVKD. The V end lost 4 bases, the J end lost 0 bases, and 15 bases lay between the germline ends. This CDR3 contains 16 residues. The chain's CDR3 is CAISGLPGVMNTEAFF. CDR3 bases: TGTGCCATCAGTGGTTTGCCAGGGGTGATGAACACTGAAGCTTTCTTT.